Listed here are 21 T cell receptor beta chains from one sample, sequenced in a study of cytomegalovirus exposure and HLA in healthy donors. Both 60 Vbeta primers and 13 Jbeta primers went into the PCR. The data were produced by immunoSEQ multiplex PCR, yet TCRdb's version contains in-frame clones alone and is incomplete. Of around 150,000 clones listed, roughly 84% are singletons. Sequenced sample: PBMCs. Receptors originate from a woman under 30 in good health and CMV-seronegative.

The CDR3 here is CASSRDINYNSPLHF. The CDR3 DNA follows: TGTGCCAGCAGCCGGGACATTAATTATAATTCACCCCTCCACTTT. The J gene is TRBJ1-6, the V gene TRBV6-5, with D maybe TRBD1 (6 bases). This CDR3 is built from 15 residues. CDR1 and CDR2 (germline): MNHEY, SVGAGI. V lost 6 bases to trimming and J lost 4 bases, with 13 bases between them.

The V gene is TRBV7-8, the J gene TRBJ1-2, with TRBD1 as a possible D gene (6 bases). The CDR3 extends over 13 amino acids. Germline CDR1 and CDR2: SGHVS and FQNEAQ. The V end lost 5 bases, the J end lost 2 bases, and 9 bases lay between the germline ends. The CDR3 DNA sequence: TGTGCCAGCAGCCCCCAGGGGAACTATGGCTACACCTTC. Translating gives CASSPQGNYGYTF.

This sequence joins TRBV6-1 and TRBJ1-5; no firm D call. V lost 10 bases and J 6 bases, leaving 22 bases between the germline ends. CDR1 and CDR2 (germline): MNHNS, SASEGT. This CDR3 comprises 15 residues. The CDR3 DNA follows: TGTGCCACCCTAAAGGAGGTTTCTCCCAGTCAGCCCCAGCATTTT. Its translation is CATLKEVSPSQPQHF.

This chain links TRBV7-9 with TRBJ1-2; TRBD1 agrees at 7 bases. Per germline, CDR1 SEHNR and CDR2 FQNEAQ (reference sequence). The CDR3 is 14 residues long. J lost 6 bases, V lost 3 bases, and 7 bases had no gene match. DNA for the CDR3: TGTGCCAGCAGCTTCGTCAGGGGGTATGATGGCTACACCTTC. This translates into CASSFVRGYDGYTF.

J is TRBJ1-1 and V is TRBV7-9, with a weak D call TRBD1 (6 bases). CDR3 length: 15 amino acids. Trimming pared 5 bases from V and 1 base from J, leaving 14 bases between. CDR1 is SEHNR, CDR2 FQNEAQ, per germline (reference sequence). CDR3 nucleotides: TGTGCCAGCAGCAGGGGGGGCAGGGCGAACACTGAAGCTTTCTTT. Protein sequence: CASSRGGRANTEAFF.

To note about this clone: A read error may produce the germline difference seen at one junction end. The chain combines TRBV27 with TRBJ2-6; 10 nucleotides match TRBD1. There are 17 residues in the CDR3. CDR1 is MNHEY and CDR2 is SMNVEV in the germline V gene (reference sequence). CDR3 amino acids: CASSLRQGASGANGLTF. CDR3 coding DNA: TGTGCCAGCAGTCTCCGACAGGGGGCGTCTGGGGCCAACGGCCTGACTTTC.

This chain links TRBV5-6 with TRBJ1-4; no clear D gene. Per the germline V gene, CDR1 is SGHDT and CDR2 is YYEEEE. CDR3 length: 13 residues. Trimming took off 4 bases at V and 8 bases at J, with 12 bases between the two ends. CDR3 residues: CASSLTRGEKLFF. DNA of the CDR3: TGTGCCAGCAGCCTAACCAGAGGGGAAAAACTGTTTTTT.

The genes are TRBV19 and TRBJ1-5, with TRBD1 as a possible D gene (6 bases). The ends were cut back, 5 bases at V and 7 bases at J, with 15 bases in the middle. Per germline, CDR1 LNHDA and CDR2 SQIVND (reference sequence). The CDR3 consists of 14 residues. The CDR3 loop is CASSSGGGWQPQHF. CDR3 nucleotide sequence: TGTGCCAGTAGTTCGGGAGGGGGATGGCAGCCCCAGCATTTT.

This rearrangement joins TRBV28 to TRBJ1-1; the match to TRBD1 covers 9 bases. J gave up 6 bases and V 5 bases, and 16 bases lay outside the gene matches. The germline gives CDR1 MDHEN, CDR2 SYDVKM. The CDR3 is 17 amino acids. CDR3 in amino acids: CASSHPGTGNGGAEAFF. The CDR3 DNA sequence: TGTGCCAGCAGTCACCCCGGGACAGGGAACGGCGGGGCTGAAGCTTTCTTT.

The chain carries TRBV27 and TRBJ1-1; D might be TRBD1 (5 bases). The V end was cut by 2 bases, the J end by 0 bases, with 7 bases between. The CDR3 length is 14 residues. Germline V gene sequence: CDR1 MNHEY, CDR2 SMNVEV (reference sequence). In DNA, the CDR3 is TGTGCCAGCAGTTTACAGGGTGTGAACACTGAAGCTTTCTTT. Its protein product is CASSLQGVNTEAFF.

The J gene is TRBJ2-5, the V gene TRBV6-6, with 7 bases identical to TRBD1. The V gene's germline CDR1 is MNHNY and CDR2 SVGAGI (reference sequence). Trimming took 6 bases from V and 3 from J; bases not matched to a gene: 10. The CDR3 is 15 amino acids. The CDR3 DNA reads as TGTGCCAGCAGGCCGCACCGACAGGGAGAAGAGACCCAGTACTTC. Its translation is CASRPHRQGEETQYF.

V usage is TRBV6-5 and J usage is TRBJ1-5, with D possibly TRBD1 on 6 matching bases. Germline CDR1 and CDR2: MNHEY and SVGAGI. The CDR3 runs to 14 residues. V lost 6 bases and J lost 8, with 17 bases in between. The CDR3 DNA reads TGTGCCAGCAGGCCTGGGGGGGGGCAGAAGCCCCAGCATTTT. Protein product: CASRPGGGQKPQHF.

This chain links TRBV5-1 with TRBJ1-1, with 7 bases that match TRBD1. Germline loops: CDR1 SGHRS, CDR2 YFSETQ. J gave up 0 bases and V 0 bases, and 5 bases lay outside the gene matches. CDR3 length: 16 amino acids. Written as DNA, the CDR3 is TGCGCCAGCAGCTTGGGGACCGGGACAGTGAACACTGAAGCTTTCTTT. This encodes CASSLGTGTVNTEAFF.

This clone was picked up one time. V gene TRBV6-1 combines with J gene TRBJ1-2; D possibly corresponds to TRBD1 (6 bases). The CDR3 is made up of 14 amino acids. The ends were cut back, 7 bases at V and 8 bases at J, with 20 bases in the middle. Germline lookup yields CDR1 MNHNS and CDR2 SASEGT. The DNA for the CDR3 is TGTGCCAGCAACGACGGGGGGCGCAGGGGCGGCTACACCTTC. This sequence encodes CASNDGGRRGGYTF.

This chain connects TRBV7-8 to TRBJ1-4; D perhaps matches TRBD1 (6 bases). V lost 3 bases to trimming and J lost 5 bases, with 16 bases between them. The CDR3 has 16 amino acids. The V gene's germline CDR1 is SGHVS and CDR2 FQNEAQ. DNA of the CDR3: TGTGCCAGCAGCTTTACATACTTGACAGGAAATGAAAAACTGTTTTTT. It translates to CASSFTYLTGNEKLFF.

This chain links TRBV6-1 with TRBJ1-2, with 8 bases fitting TRBD1. The trim removed 3 bases at V and 3 bases at J, leaving 9 bases unmatched. Germline V gives CDR1 MNHNS, CDR2 SASEGT. This CDR3 region has 16 residues. The DNA for the CDR3 is TGTGCCAGCAGTGACCCTCCGGACAGGGCAGACTATGGCTACACCTTC. Its translation is CASSDPPDRADYGYTF.

V is TRBV2 and J is TRBJ1-2; 9 bases map to TRBD1. Germline assignment: CDR1 SNHLY and CDR2 FYNNEI. The CDR3 totals 15 residues. The V segment lost 2 bases and the J segment 7 bases; nucleotides outside the gene matches: 8. The DNA of the CDR3 is TGTGCCAGCAGTGAATACGGGACAGGGAAACTTGGCTACACCTTC. Translating it yields CASSEYGTGKLGYTF.

The rearrangement links TRBV18 to TRBJ2-5; possible D gene TRBD2, 6 bases. Germline loops: CDR1 KGHSH, CDR2 LQKENI. The V and J ends lost 4 bases and 4 bases respectively, with 13 bases between them. This CDR3 contains 14 residues. CDR3 sequence: CASSRGGLRETQYF. In DNA, the CDR3 is TGTGCCAGCTCACGAGGAGGGTTACGAGAGACCCAGTACTTC.

The chain couples TRBV18 to TRBJ1-5, with TRBD1 matching over 8 bases. J gave up 2 bases and V 3 bases, and 3 bases lay outside the gene matches. This CDR3 has 15 residues. Germline lookup yields CDR1 KGHSH and CDR2 LQKENI. CDR3 sequence reads: CASSPWGQGNQPQHF. The CDR3 DNA reads as TGTGCCAGCTCACCGTGGGGACAGGGCAATCAGCCCCAGCATTTT.

This chain connects TRBV6-5 to TRBJ2-1, with D possibly TRBD1 on 6 matching bases. V lost 4 bases and J lost 15, with 19 bases in between. The CDR3 has 13 residues. The V gene's germline CDR1 is MNHEY and CDR2 SVGAGI. In nucleotides, the CDR3 is TGTGCCAGCAGTTTAAAGGACAGATACCGTCTGTTCTTC. It codes for CASSLKDRYRLFF.

The chain recombines TRBV4-1 with TRBJ2-5, with 11 bases identical to TRBD2. There are 18 residues in the CDR3. Trimming cost V 0 bases and J 1 base; bases outside gene matches: 7. The V gene's germline CDR1 is MGHRA and CDR2 YSYEKL. The CDR3, as DNA: TGCGCCAGCAGCCAAGATTTAGCGGGGGGGCCGATCCAAGAGACCCAGTACTTC. This codes for CASSQDLAGGPIQETQYF.